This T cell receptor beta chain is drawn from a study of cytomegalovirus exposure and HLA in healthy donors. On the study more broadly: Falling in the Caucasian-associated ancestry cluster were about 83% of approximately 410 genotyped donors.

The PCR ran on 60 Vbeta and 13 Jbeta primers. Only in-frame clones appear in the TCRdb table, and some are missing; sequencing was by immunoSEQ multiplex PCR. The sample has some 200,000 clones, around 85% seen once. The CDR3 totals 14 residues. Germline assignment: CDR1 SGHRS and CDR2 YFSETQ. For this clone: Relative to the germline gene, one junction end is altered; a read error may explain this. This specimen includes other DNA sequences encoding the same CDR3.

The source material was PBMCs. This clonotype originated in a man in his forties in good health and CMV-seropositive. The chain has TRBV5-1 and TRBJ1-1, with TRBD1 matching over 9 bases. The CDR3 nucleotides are TGCGCCAGCAGCCCCGGACAGGGGCTCGCTGAAGCTTTTTTT. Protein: CASSPGQGLAEAFF.